This T cell receptor (beta chain) was observed in a study of CD8 T cells in ankylosing spondylitis. Study observations and caveats: Reported data indicate significant enrichment of disease-linked clones within matched ankylosing spondylitis synovial fluid. Seven to nine highly homologous variants formed a TCR beta motif that appeared characteristic of ankylosing spondylitis blood.

With respect to this clonotype: Its antigen is still unknown.

Libraries of TCR beta came from quantitative 5'-RACE with molecular barcodes. One entry per CDR3 protein, called by TCRdb with MiXCR from the 5' RACE reads. The data contain just under 350,000 distinct CDR3 sequences, roughly 14% of them singletons. The ends lost 6 bases at V and 8 bases at J; junction bases unmatched: 9. This CDR3 comprises 12 residues. The germline V gene has CDR1 SQVTM and CDR2 ANQGSEA. This receptor was identified in a male donor with ankylosing spondylitis or in good health (not recorded which). The V call is TRBV29-1, the J call TRBJ1-2, with 7 bases matching TRBD1. Sample: blood, either unsorted or a sorted T cell fraction (not recorded which). In DNA form, the CDR3 reads TGCAGCGTCAGAACCAGGGGGGCCGGCTACACCTTC. Its translation: CSVRTRGAGYTF.